Listed here are 15 T cell receptor beta chains from one sample, sequenced in a study of vaccination and CD4 T cells after COVID-19. These receptors' antigens are unknown. Treatment meaning: approximately 9-day PBMC culture with coronavirus spike peptide pools or control peptides (ViraFEST assay). Oncomine TCR Beta short-read sequencing was applied to DNA from cultured CD4+ T cells. TCRdb independently ran MiXCR on the PCR reads; one entry per CDR3 protein. The data contain 10,000 or so distinct CDR3 sequences, 26% of them singletons. Sequenced material: CD4+ T cells from blood, cultured in vitro, taken before SARS-CoV-2 vaccination. Every receptor here comes from a human donor who received a COVID-19 vaccine.

The chain combines TRBV7-2 with TRBJ2-3, with 10 bases lining up with TRBD2. In germline, CDR1 is SGHTA, CDR2 FQGNSA. The V gene end was trimmed by 2 bases and the J gene end by 3 bases; junction bases not matched to a gene: 5. CDR3 size: 16 residues. The CDR3 DNA is TGTGCCAGCAGCTTAAGCGGGGGGGCGTTTACAGATACGCAGTATTTT. As protein: CASSLSGGAFTDTQYF.

The rearrangement uses TRBV30 and TRBJ2-1; TRBD2 agrees at 8 bases. The germline CDR1 and CDR2 sequences are GTSNPN and SVGIG (reference sequence). CDR3 length: 13 amino acids. V lost 2 bases to trimming and J lost 11 bases; unmatched junction nucleotides: 8. CDR3 sequence: CAWSPPLAAKQFF. The CDR3 nucleotides are TGTGCCTGGAGTCCCCCACTAGCGGCTAAGCAGTTCTTC.

The V and J genes are TRBV6-4 and TRBJ2-1, with 9 bases fitting TRBD2. CDR1 and CDR2 from the germline V gene are MRHNA and SNTAGT. The CDR3 length is 17 residues. With 6 bases clipped from V and 5 bases from J, the junction kept 14 bases outside the gene matches. CDR3 nucleotide sequence: TGTGCCAGCAGCTACTCCTCGCGGGGGGGGCAGCACAATGAGCAGTTCTTC. This sequence encodes CASSYSSRGGQHNEQFF.

The genes are TRBV5-4 and TRBJ2-5, with 8 bases fitting TRBD1. V shed 0 bases and J 7 bases; nucleotides not matched to a gene: 23. Germline CDR1 reads SGHNT; CDR2 reads YYREEE (reference sequence). This CDR3 contains 20 residues. Here the CDR3 reads CASSLDQGGLQGDLIGTQYF. CDR3 DNA: TGTGCCAGCAGCTTGGACCAAGGCGGGTTACAGGGGGATTTGATAGGGACCCAGTACTTC.

This clonotype has more than one count but fewer than ten. J is TRBJ1-1 and V is TRBV7-9, with 8 bases aligning to TRBD1. Per the germline V gene, CDR1 is SEHNR and CDR2 is FQNEAQ (reference sequence). J gave up 5 bases and V 4 bases, and 6 bases lay outside the gene matches. The CDR3 is 14 residues long. Here the CDR3 reads CASSSRGRLTEAFF. The CDR3 DNA is TGTGCCAGCAGCTCCAGGGGGCGCTTGACTGAAGCTTTCTTT.

The chain employs TRBV12-3 or TRBV12-4 and TRBJ2-3; 13 positions match TRBD2. The length of the CDR3 is 16 residues. V gave up 6 bases and J gave up 3 bases; unmatched junction bases: 6. DNA for the CDR3: TGTGCCAGCAGCCTAACTAGCGGGGGGGCAACAGATACGCAGTATTTT. This translates into CASSLTSGGATDTQYF.

Here the CDR3 reads CAWTPKTGGLAGNTIYF. The CDR3 coding sequence is TGTGCCTGGACCCCGAAGACAGGGGGCCTAGCGGGAAACACCATATATTTT. V and J are TRBV30 and TRBJ1-3, with 10 bases lining up with TRBD1. Germline V gene sequence: CDR1 GTSNPN, CDR2 SVGIG (reference sequence). V shed 4 bases, J shed 4 bases, and the junction held 13 bases outside the gene matches. The CDR3 is made up of 17 amino acids.

The CDR3 reads CASSRSGTEGGTQYF. The CDR3 nucleotides read TGTGCCAGCAGTAGGAGCGGGACAGAAGGTGGTACGCAGTATTTT. This sequence joins TRBV12-3 or TRBV12-4 and TRBJ2-3; D could derive from TRBD1 or TRBD2 (7 bases each). Trimming pared 5 bases from V and 8 bases from J, leaving 20 bases between. The CDR3 totals 15 residues.

As DNA, the CDR3 is TGTGCCAGCAGTGCTTCGGGGGGCTCTGGAAACACCATATATTTT. Its protein product is CASSASGGSGNTIYF. The rearrangement joins TRBV6-1 to TRBJ1-3, with D possibly matching TRBD1 (5 bases). Germline loops: CDR1 MNHNS, CDR2 SASEGT. The CDR3 is 15 residues long. V dropped 4 bases and J dropped 0 bases, with 10 bases sitting between them.

The chain combines TRBV5-1 with TRBJ2-5; D is perhaps TRBD1 (5 bases). The V and J ends lost 4 bases and 1 base respectively, with 11 bases between them. Germline V gene lookup returns CDR1 SGHRS and CDR2 YFSETQ. This CDR3 has 14 amino acids. In DNA, the CDR3 is TGCGCCAGCAGCCCCCAGGGATCCCAAGAGACCCAGTACTTC. This encodes CASSPQGSQETQYF.

The chain combines TRBV6-1 with TRBJ1-1; 10 bases align to TRBD1. Looked up from germline, CDR1 is MNHNS and CDR2 is SASEGT. The CDR3 runs to 14 residues. The junction had 9 bases not matched to a gene; V was cut back by 5 bases and J by 9 bases. In DNA form, the CDR3 reads TGTGCCAGCAGTCTATACCGGGACAGGGGAAAAGCTTTCTTT. This encodes CASSLYRDRGKAFF.

This clonotype was recorded once. A junction end diverges from the germline sequence, so it may reflect a read error. This chain joins TRBV30 and TRBJ2-1; 8 bases line up with TRBD2. The CDR3 has 14 amino acids. CDR1 and CDR2 (germline): GTSNPN, SVGIG (reference sequence). CDR3 sequence (DNA): TGTGCCTGGAGTGGATGGCGGGGGGTCAATGAGCGGTTCTTC. This encodes CAWSGWRGVNERFF.

This clonotype has just a few counts. The chain combines TRBV21-1 with TRBJ1-6; the table names TRBD1, a call not compared with the DNA. TRBV21-1 corresponds to a pseudogene. This CDR3 has 15 residues. The CDR3 loop is CASNIDDRDNSPLHF. As DNA, the CDR3 is TGTGCCAGCAACATCGACGACAGGGATAATTCACCCCTCCACTTT.

CDR3 protein: CASTASEIYEQYF. The CDR3 DNA is TGTGCCAGCACCGCATCCGAGATATACGAGCAGTACTTC. The chain links TRBV6-1 to TRBJ2-7; D is undetermined. V shed 7 bases and J shed 4 bases, with 14 bases lying between them. The CDR3 extends over 13 amino acids. Germline CDR1 MNHNS, CDR2 SASEGT.

The CDR3 nucleotides are TGTGCCATGGGGACAGGGAGTGAAAAACTGTTTTTT. Encoded protein: CAMGTGSEKLFF. The chain links TRBV10-3 to TRBJ1-4, with 9 positions matching TRBD1. CDR1 and CDR2 from the germline V gene are ENHRY and SYGVKD. This CDR3 has 12 residues. With 9 bases clipped from V and 7 bases from J, the junction kept 3 bases outside the gene matches.